This T cell receptor beta chain was retrieved from a study of blood T cell repertoires in COVID-19. In the study overall: Researchers got acute and convalescent COVID-19 samples from the United States, Italy and Spain. Sources were T cells, B-cell-depleted T cells, or PBMCs; the material itself was cDNA or gDNA.

Here immunoSEQ multiplex PCR was the method, and the copy in TCRdb shows in-frame clones only, minus some. Of 68,000 or so clones in the sample, about 82% were seen once. This CDR3 comprises 13 residues. After removal of 6 bases from V and 7 bases from J, the junction contained 2 bases not matched to a gene. The clonotype originates from a man aged 50 or older with acute or convalescent COVID-19. The sample consisted of peripheral blood. This sequence joins TRBV12-3 or TRBV12-4 and TRBJ1-6, with 8 bases aligning to TRBD1. CDR3 sequence (DNA): TGTGCCAGCAGGGGACAGGAGAATTCACCCCTCCACTTT. Translation gives CASRGQENSPLHF.